This record concerns one T cell receptor beta chain sequence. This specimen belongs to a study of graft-versus-host responses after intestinal transplantation. Repertoires were generated with immunoSEQ multiplex PCR, while TCRdb's copy carries only in-frame clones and drops some. The sample holds about 29,000 clones, about 90% seen once. The material was PBMCs, obtained roughly 68 weeks after intestinal transplantation. This sequence originates from a human patient who received an intestinal transplant, so some T cells may come from the graft donor.

The chain's CDR3 is CASSYLRGAYGYTF. CDR3 nucleotide sequence: TGTGCCAGCAGTTACCTGAGGGGGGCTTATGGCTACACCTTC. This chain connects TRBV5-5 to TRBJ1-2; possibly TRBD1 for D (6 bases). This CDR3 spans 14 amino acids. V dropped 5 bases and J dropped 5 bases, with 16 bases sitting between them. Germline CDR1 is SGHKS and CDR2 is YYEKEE (reference sequence).